These T cell receptor beta chains were read from a single sample in a study of cytomegalovirus exposure and HLA in healthy donors. The assay was immunoSEQ multiplex PCR, and TCRdb's table has in-frame clones only and misses some. This table holds 200,000 to 250,000 clones, around 80% found once. The sample taken for sequencing was PBMCs. These receptors were collected from a man aged 18 to 35 in good health and CMV-seronegative. Each CDR3 is given with its conserved first and last residue. A D gene is named only where the DNA matches it firmly. Rows may omit the clone size; those that give it use once, few, many or a size class.

d_gene	abundance	v_gene	j_gene	CDR3nt	CDR3aa
.	.	TRBV11-2	TRBJ1-2	TGTGCCAGCAGCTCCTGGACCGCCACAGGATCCCTCTACACCTTC	CASSSWTATGSLYTF
.	.	TRBV5-1	TRBJ1-1	TGCGCCAGCAGCTTTCTGGGGGCGAACACTGAAGCTTTCTTT	CASSFLGANTEAFF
TRBD1	.	TRBV7-3	TRBJ1-2	TGTGCCAGCAGCTTAGACAGGGGTAACTATGGCTACACCTTC	CASSLDRGNYGYTF
.	.	TRBV30	TRBJ2-1	TGTGCCTGGAGTGTGGGGGCCAATGAGCAGTTCTTC	CAWSVGANEQFF
TRBD1	.	TRBV10-3	TRBJ1-2	TGTGCCATCAGTGACAGGACAGGGGGCACAAAAGGCTACACCTTC	CAISDRTGGTKGYTF
TRBD1	.	TRBV14	TRBJ2-7	TGTGCCAGCAGCCGGGGGACAGGCCGAAAGCGACCCGCCTACGAGCAGTACTTC	CASSRGTGRKRPAYEQYF
.	.	TRBV5-4	TRBJ1-1	TGTGCCAGCAGCTCTGGCACAGGGTACACTGAAGCTTTCTTT	CASSSGTGYTEAFF
.	.	TRBV27	TRBJ2-1	TGTGCCAGCAGTTTATCAAGCAGGAACAATGAGCAGTTCTTC	CASSLSSRNNEQFF
.	few	TRBV2	TRBJ2-3	TGTGCCAGCAGTGAATCCGGAGGCACAACAGATACGCAGTATTTT	CASSESGGTTDTQYF
.	few	TRBV6-5	TRBJ2-5	TGTGCCAGCAGTTACTCGTGGACTCAATTACGGGAGACCCAGTACTTC	CASSYSWTQLRETQYF
TRBD2	.	TRBV6-1	TRBJ2-3	TGTGCCAGCAAGCCGGGACTAGCCGCCAAAGATACGCAGTATTTT	CASKPGLAAKDTQYF
TRBD1	.	TRBV27	TRBJ1-5	TGTGCCAGCAGTTTCGGGACAGCCCTTAATCAGCCCCAGCATTTT	CASSFGTALNQPQHF
.	.	TRBV2	TRBJ2-3	TGTGCCAGCATAGGTATCTCTCGGGGCACAGATACGCAGTATTTT	CASIGISRGTDTQYF
.	.	TRBV7-7	TRBJ2-2	TGTGCTAGCAGCTTAGCGCCGGGAGTGGGCACCGGGGAGCTGTTTTTT	CASSLAPGVGTGELFF
TRBD1	.	TRBV18	TRBJ2-2	TGTGCCAGCTCACCAGGGACAGGGCCCACCGGGGAGCTGTTTTTT	CASSPGTGPTGELFF
TRBD2	.	TRBV10-3	TRBJ2-3	TGTGCCATCTCCAAACTAGCGGCTGACACAGATACGCAGTATTTT	CAISKLAADTDTQYF
.	once	TRBV29-1	TRBJ1-4	TGCAGCGTTTCCCCGCCGACAGGAGGACTGTTTTTT	CSVSPPTGGLFF
TRBD1	.	TRBV11-2	TRBJ1-2	TGTGCCAGCACCGGGACAGGGACCGGCTACACCTTC	CASTGTGTGYTF
.	few	TRBV30	TRBJ2-1	TGTGCCTGCCTCGACTCGTGGGTGCAGTTCTTC	CACLDSWVQFF
TRBD1	.	TRBV28	TRBJ2-3	TGTGCCAGCAGCCAGGGCACCGGGGAGGACAGGGTGGCAGATACGCAGTATTTT	CASSQGTGEDRVADTQYF